This T cell receptor beta chain emerged from a study of post-analysis software for immune sequencing data. Turning to the study itself: The courses of disease that were included comprised relapsing-remitting, secondary progressive and progressive-relapsing multiple sclerosis.

Broader study findings: Versus controls, multiple sclerosis patients showed significantly lower diversity (normalized Chao1). Relative to controls, patients had 4 or 5 TRBV segments at higher frequency, with TRBV5-6, TRBV5-1 and TRBV20-1 among these. Samples from one preparation batch, clustered by F measure, grouped strongly together.

TCR beta libraries were prepared from cDNA with unique molecular identifiers. Input populations of roughly 0.95 to 10 million T cells gave rise to 500,000 or so cDNA molecules. MiXCR was run by TCRdb on the PCR reads, yielding one entry per CDR3 protein. The sample yields 740,000 or so distinct CDR3 sequences, about 50% seen once. On this clonotype: Its target is unknown.

This CDR3 spans 13 amino acids. The V gene's germline CDR1 is SEHNR and CDR2 FQNEAQ (reference sequence). Trimming stripped 6 bases from V and 3 bases from J, with 12 bases between. The rearrangement links TRBV7-9 to TRBJ2-7, with D possibly matching TRBD2 (6 bases). The source is a girl aged 10-17 years with multiple sclerosis. The sequenced sample consisted of blood. The DNA for the CDR3 is TGTGCCAGCAGTTGGCGGGACGGCTACGAGCAGTACTTC. As protein: CASSWRDGYEQYF.